The 7 T cell receptor beta chains listed next were all sequenced from one sample in a study of T-cell memory formation after mild COVID-19. A single record per CDR3 protein comes from TCRdb applying MiXCR to the 5' RACE reads. The table has some 110,000 distinct CDR3 sequences, around 12% seen once. What was sequenced was PBMCs or a T cell subset sorted from them (not recorded which). The receptor source for this set is an adult woman who had mild COVID-19 (a few samples of this study predate the infection). Cell type and time point are not known.

This clonotype was observed a handful of times. This rearrangement joins TRBV15 to TRBJ1-1, with no clear D. V lost 0 bases, J lost 5 bases, and 7 bases lay in between. Germline V CDR1 and CDR2: LNHNV, YYDKDF (reference sequence). The CDR3 length is 13 residues. CDR3 DNA sequence: TGTGCCACCAGCAGAGATCGGGCAACTGAAGCTTTCTTT. Its protein is CATSRDRATEAFF. Using reference TRBV15 and TRBJ1-1 for the parts outside the CDR3, the full variable domain is DAMVIQNPRYQVTQFGKPVTLSCSQTLNHNVMYWYQQKSSQAPKLLFHYYDKDFNNEADTPDNFQSRRPNTSFCFLDIRSPGLGDTAMYLCATSRDRATEAFFGQGTRLTVV.

This clonotype came up a few times. The J gene is TRBJ2-7, the V gene TRBV27; TRBD2 is a possible D gene (6 bases). The CDR3 has 13 amino acids. The V gene lost 6 bases and the J gene lost 2 bases, with 11 bases spanning the gap. Per germline, CDR1 MNHEY and CDR2 SMNVEV (reference sequence). Here the CDR3 reads CASRWGEAYEQYF. The CDR3 DNA follows: TGTGCCAGCAGGTGGGGGGAGGCCTACGAGCAGTACTTC.

This clonotype was recorded a few times. The chain couples TRBV7-9 to TRBJ2-7; no clear D gene. The CDR3 has 13 residues. V lost 5 bases and J lost 1, with 9 bases in between. Germline CDR1 and CDR2: SEHNR and FQNEAQ (reference sequence). The CDR3 bases are TGTGCCAGCAGCAGAGAGGTTTCCTACGAGCAGTACTTC. Its translation is CASSREVSYEQYF. Using reference TRBV7-9 and TRBJ2-7 for the parts outside the CDR3, the full variable domain is DTGVSQNPRHKITKRGQNVTFRCDPISEHNRLYWYRQTLGQGPEFLTYFQNEAQLEKSRLLSDRFSAERPKGSFSTLEIQRTEQGDSAMYLCASSREVSYEQYFGPGTRLTVT.

Only a few counts were recorded for this clonotype. The J gene is TRBJ2-1, the V gene TRBV7-3; 14 nucleotides match TRBD2. The germline V gene encodes CDR1 SGHTA and CDR2 FQGTGA. There are 13 residues in the CDR3. V trimming: 8 bases; J trimming: 7 bases; junction bases outside the gene matches: 1. CDR3 amino acids: CASGLAGGNEQFF. In DNA, the CDR3 is TGTGCCAGCGGACTAGCGGGGGGAAATGAGCAGTTCTTC. Using reference TRBV7-3 and TRBJ2-1 for the parts outside the CDR3, the full variable domain is GAGVSQTPSNKVTEKGKYVELRCDPISGHTALYWYRQSLGQGPEFLIYFQGTGAADDSGLPNDRFFAVRPEGSVSTLKIQRTERGDSAVYLCASGLAGGNEQFFGPGTRLTVL.

This clonotype was seen a few times. The V call is TRBV10-3, the J call TRBJ2-1; 10 bases agree with TRBD2. Losses at the gene ends were 4 bases for V and 0 bases for J; bases not matched to a gene: 3. The CDR3 is 16 amino acids. Germline V lookup: CDR1 ENHRY, CDR2 SYGVKD. The CDR3 DNA sequence: TGTGCCATCAGTGGAGAGCGGGGGGGCTCCTACAATGAGCAGTTCTTC. It yields the protein CAISGERGGSYNEQFF.

This clonotype was seen a few times. The chain couples TRBV29-1 to TRBJ2-1; 8 bases line up with TRBD2. Germline-derived CDR1 and CDR2 are SQVTM and ANQGSEA. The CDR3 spans 16 residues. Unmatched junction bases numbered 19, after V lost 6 bases and J lost 9 bases. This chain's CDR3 is CSVVTGTSIVLGEQFF. DNA of the CDR3: TGCAGCGTAGTTACCGGGACTAGTATTGTCCTGGGTGAGCAGTTCTTC.

This clonotype was recorded a few times. The CDR3 DNA reads TGTGCCAGCAGCGCCCCGGGGATGAGAGACGAGCAGTACTTC. This translates into CASSAPGMRDEQYF. V gene TRBV9 combines with J gene TRBJ2-7; D is perhaps TRBD2 (5 bases). The CDR3 spans 14 residues. The germline V and J ends were trimmed by 3 bases and 5 bases, with 15 bases remaining between them. CDR1 SGDLS and CDR2 YYNGEE come from the germline V gene.